This TCR beta chain was obtained from a study of T cells after yellow fever vaccination. Study background: EM, EMRA, CM and Tscm memory subsets were sorted using CD3, CD45RA, CCR7 and CD95.

This clonotype appeared many times. One entry per CDR3 protein, called by TCRdb with MiXCR from the 5' RACE reads. In the table there are tens of thousands of distinct CDR3 sequences, less than 4% of which are singletons. Germline V gene lookup returns CDR1 SNHLY and CDR2 FYNNEI. The germline V and J ends were trimmed by 5 bases and 0 bases, with 10 bases remaining between them. The length of the CDR3 is 14 residues. The clonotype originates from a man aged 18 to 30 who received the YFV17D yellow fever vaccine. The chain uses TRBV2 and TRBJ1-1; tentative D call: TRBD1 (5 bases). This material consisted of PBMCs, either bulk or a sorted T-cell subset (CD4+, CD8+, memory, or dextramer-sorted; not recorded which), taken around 45 days after the first yellow fever vaccination. CDR3 in amino acids: CASSREGVNTEAFF. CDR3 in DNA: TGTGCCAGCAGTAGAGAAGGGGTGAACACTGAAGCTTTCTTT.